A selection of T cell receptor beta chains follows, all from one sample in a study of T cells in Graves' hyperthyroidism and ophthalmopathy. MiXCR was run by TCRdb on the multiplex PCR reads, yielding one entry per CDR3 protein. Of about 130,000 distinct CDR3 sequences listed, around 20% are singletons. Sequencing was carried out using blood. All receptors come from a woman aged 45-65 years with Graves' hyperthyroidism that later progressed to Graves' ophthalmopathy. The CDR3 runs from the conserved cysteine through the conserved F or W. A D gene is named only where the DNA matches it firmly. Rows may omit the clone size; those that give it use once, few, many or a size class.

clone_size	d_call	v_call	j_call	cdr3_nt	cdr3_aa
.	TRBD1	TRBV30	TRBJ2-7	TGTGCCTGCCGACAGGGGGCCTACGAGCAGTACTTC	CACRQGAYEQYF
.	TRBD1	TRBV19	TRBJ1-2	TGTGCCAGTAGTTCCCTTGGGACAGGGGGAAAGGGCTACACCTTC	CASSSLGTGGKGYTF
many	TRBD2	TRBV5-1	TRBJ2-7	TGCGCCAGCAGCTTGGTGGGTAGCGGGTACCTTAGCTCCTACGAGCAGTACTTC	CASSLVGSGYLSSYEQYF
.	TRBD1	TRBV27	TRBJ1-5	TGTGCCAGCAGTTTACTACAGGGGTGGGATCAGCCCCAGCATTTT	CASSLLQGWDQPQHF
.	.	TRBV9	TRBJ2-5	TGTGCCAGCAGCGTAGGGGGCCAAGAGGCCCAGTACTTC	CASSVGGQEAQYF
.	.	TRBV5-1	TRBJ2-5	TGCGCCAGCAGCTTGAAAGTCAGGGAGACCCAGTACTTC	CASSLKVRETQYF
.	TRBD2	TRBV2	TRBJ2-3	TGTGCCAGCAGCGCCGGGACTAGAAGCACAGATACGCAGTATTTT	CASSAGTRSTDTQYF
.	.	TRBV6-4	TRBJ2-2	TGTGCCAGCAGTGATGTAGGGCTAGCGTCGAACACCGGGGAGCTGTTTTTT	CASSDVGLASNTGELFF
.	.	TRBV6-1	TRBJ1-2	TGTGCCAGCAGGATTCAAAAGGGGGATGGCTACACCTTC	CASRIQKGDGYTF
.	TRBD1	TRBV19	TRBJ1-5	TGTGCCAGTGGACAGGGGCGCGGCAATCAGCCCCAGCATTTT	CASGQGRGNQPQHF
many	.	TRBV7-9	TRBJ1-1	TGTGCCAGCAGCGCTTCGGCGTTGAACACTGAAGCTTTCTTT	CASSASALNTEAFF
.	TRBD2	TRBV7-3	TRBJ2-1	TGTGCCAGCAGCCAGACTAGCGGGAGGGGTGAGCAGTTCTTC	CASSQTSGRGEQFF
many	TRBD1	TRBV5-1	TRBJ2-3	TGCGCCAGCAGAGGGGGGACAGGGAGCACAGATACGCAGTATTTT	CASRGGTGSTDTQYF
few	.	TRBV12-3/TRBV12-4	TRBJ1-1	TGTGCCAGCAGTTTAGGGATTCCGGCCACTGAAGCTTTCTTT	CASSLGIPATEAFF
.	.	TRBV20-1	TRBJ2-1	TGCAGTGCTAGTACAGCTACCAACAATGGGCAGTTCTTC	CSASTATNNGQFF
.	.	TRBV6-1	TRBJ1-5	TGTGCCAGCAGGGGGGTCAGCTATAGCAATCAGCCCCAGCATTTT	CASRGVSYSNQPQHF
many	TRBD1	TRBV28	TRBJ1-4	TGTGCCAGCAGCCCTGTTACAGGGGAACTCGCTTTAACTAATGAAAAACTGTTTTTT	CASSPVTGELALTNEKLFF
many	.	TRBV28	TRBJ2-1	TGTGCCAGCAGGCCCGGGACGGATTTAAATGAGCAGTTCTTC	CASRPGTDLNEQFF
many	TRBD1	TRBV19	TRBJ1-2	TGTGCCAGTAGAATAGCCGCCGGACAGGGGGCCAACTATGGCTACACCTTC	CASRIAAGQGANYGYTF
.	.	TRBV7-9	TRBJ2-3	TGTGCCAGCAGCTTTGGATCTTCTGGCACAGATACGCAGTATTTT	CASSFGSSGTDTQYF
.	.	TRBV5-6	TRBJ1-2	TGTGCCAGCAGCTTGGAGGTCAGCTTCTATGGCTACACCTTC	CASSLEVSFYGYTF
few	.	TRBV28	TRBJ1-1	TGTGCCAGCAGTTTCAGGGCGCTTGGAGCTTTCTTT	CASSFRALGAFF
many	.	TRBV28	TRBJ2-7	TGTGCCAGCAGGGGCCCGGGCAGGCTCGTTCCGTACGAGCAGTACTTC	CASRGPGRLVPYEQYF
many	.	TRBV19	TRBJ1-1	TGTGCCAGTAGTGTAACCCTCAGGAGGACTGAAGCTTTCTTT	CASSVTLRRTEAFF
.	TRBD1	TRBV12-3/TRBV12-4	TRBJ1-1	TGTGCCAGCAGTTTGTGGGACAGGTTGAACACTGAAGCTTTCTTT	CASSLWDRLNTEAFF
.	.	TRBV7-9	TRBJ2-5	TGTGCCAGCAGCTTAGATTGGAGGGGTTTGGAGACCCAGTACTTC	CASSLDWRGLETQYF
few	.	TRBV20-1	TRBJ2-1	TGCAGTGCTAGAGCTTGGGTGAATGAGCAGTTCTTC	CSARAWVNEQFF
.	TRBD1	TRBV28	TRBJ1-5	TGTGCCAGCAGCAACACAGGGGGCGGTCAGCCCCAGCATTTT	CASSNTGGGQPQHF
few	.	TRBV29-1	TRBJ2-1	TGCAGCGTCGGGGATGCGGGTGAGCAGTTCTTC	CSVGDAGEQFF